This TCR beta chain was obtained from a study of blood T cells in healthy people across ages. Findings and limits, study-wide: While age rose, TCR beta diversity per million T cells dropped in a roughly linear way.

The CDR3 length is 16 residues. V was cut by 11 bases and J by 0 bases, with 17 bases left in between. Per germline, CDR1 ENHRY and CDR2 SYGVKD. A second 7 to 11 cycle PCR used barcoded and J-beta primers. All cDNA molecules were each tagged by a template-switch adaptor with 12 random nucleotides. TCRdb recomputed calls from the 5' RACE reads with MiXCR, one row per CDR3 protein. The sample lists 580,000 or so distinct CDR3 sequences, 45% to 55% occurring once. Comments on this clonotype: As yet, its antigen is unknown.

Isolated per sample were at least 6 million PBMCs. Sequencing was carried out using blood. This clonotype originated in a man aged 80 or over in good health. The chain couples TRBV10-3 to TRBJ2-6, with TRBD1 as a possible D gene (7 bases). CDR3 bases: TGTGCCTCGGCGGGGACAGCAAACTCTGGGGCCAACGTCCTGACTTTC. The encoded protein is CASAGTANSGANVLTF.